These 14 T cell receptor beta chains originate from one sample sequenced in a study of type 1 regulatory T cells. Findings and caveats of the study: Compared with non-type 1 regulatory T cells, type 1 regulatory T cells showed a more restricted TCR repertoire.

These receptors have no identified antigens. TCRdb independently ran MiXCR on the reads; one entry per CDR3 protein. The data contain fewer than 80,000 distinct CDR3 sequences, around 21% of them singletons. The sequencing sample was made of cultured type 1 regulatory T (Tr1) cells, either the whole culture or a sorted fraction (not recorded which). The receptors shown here come from a human donor in good health.

This clonotype was counted between two and nine times. The chain carries TRBV9 and TRBJ2-2; D may be TRBD2 (5 bases). Trimming stripped 5 bases from V and 4 bases from J, with 9 bases between. This CDR3 has 13 residues. Germline loops: CDR1 SGDLS, CDR2 YYNGEE. CDR3 amino acids: CASSSSSTGELFF. The CDR3 coding sequence is TGTGCCAGCAGTTCTAGCAGCACCGGGGAGCTGTTTTTT.

This chain connects TRBV30 to TRBJ2-2; D unresolved. CDR1 and CDR2 from the germline V gene are GTSNPN and SVGIG (reference sequence). Trimming pared 8 bases from V and 1 base from J, leaving 20 bases between. This CDR3 spans 16 amino acids. This chain's CDR3 is CARPTAGIGNTGELFF. CDR3 coding DNA: TGTGCCCGACCAACCGCAGGAATCGGGAACACCGGGGAGCTGTTTTTT.

Points on this clonotype: At one of its ends the junction is not consistent with the germline gene, which may arise from a read error. V usage is TRBV5-1 and J usage is TRBJ2-3; 7 positions match TRBD1. The V gene's germline CDR1 is SGHRS and CDR2 YFSETQ. CDR3 size: 15 residues. The CDR3 coding sequence is TGCGCCAGCCGCTTAAATGGTCAGGGGGTAGATACGCAGTATTTT. It translates to CASRLNGQGVDTQYF.

This clonotype was detected a few times. This rearrangement joins TRBV7-2 to TRBJ2-7; TRBD2 aligns across 7 bases. Germline V lookup: CDR1 SGHTA, CDR2 FQGNSA. The CDR3 loop spans 16 amino acids. With V trimmed by 0 bases and J by 2 bases, 7 bases remained unmatched. CDR3 bases: TGTGCCAGCAGCTTAGCGGCTAGCGGAGCCCCCTACGAGCAGTACTTC. The encoded protein is CASSLAASGAPYEQYF.

The table lists this clonotype with a few counts. The chain couples TRBV24-1 to TRBJ2-2; D possibly corresponds to TRBD1 (6 bases). The CDR3 totals 16 residues. Germline V gene data show CDR1 as KGHDR and CDR2 as SFDVKD. The V and J ends lost 1 base and 0 bases respectively, with 8 bases between them. The CDR3: CATSDLQGSNTGELFF. CDR3 DNA: TGTGCCACCAGTGATTTACAGGGATCGAACACCGGGGAGCTGTTTTTT.

This clonotype came up a few times. The rearrangement uses TRBV12-3 or TRBV12-4 and TRBJ2-7; D ambiguous. V lost 8 bases, J lost 0 bases, and 5 bases lay in between. The CDR3 is 11 residues long. The chain's CDR3 is CASSDSYEQYF. The CDR3 DNA reads as TGTGCCAGCTCAGACTCCTACGAGCAGTACTTC.

The V and J genes are TRBV5-1 and TRBJ2-5; 7 nucleotides agree with TRBD1. The CDR3 loop spans 13 amino acids. The V segment lost 4 bases and the J segment 5 bases; nucleotides outside the gene matches: 5. Per germline, CDR1 SGHRS and CDR2 YFSETQ. The CDR3 loop reads CASSLGTDETQYF. DNA for the CDR3: TGCGCCAGCAGCCTCGGGACAGATGAGACCCAGTACTTC.

This clonotype was seen repeatedly, ten times or more. As DNA, the CDR3 is TGTGCCAGCAGCCCCCCGACTAGCGGGAGAGGTAATGAGCAGTTCTTC. Amino acids: CASSPPTSGRGNEQFF. The chain combines TRBV6-2 or TRBV6-3 with TRBJ2-1; TRBD2 matches at 12 bases. CDR3 length equals 16 residues. V shed 6 bases and J 7 bases; nucleotides not matched to a gene: 10. Germline CDR1 reads MNHEY; CDR2 reads SVGEGT.

This chain links TRBV5-6 with TRBJ2-3, with a weak D call TRBD1 (6 bases). Deletions cut 3 bases from V and 2 bases from J, with 13 bases between. CDR1 is SGHDT and CDR2 is YYEEEE in the germline V gene. The CDR3 covers 15 residues. CDR3 residues: CASSWGQGYTDTQYF. CDR3 nucleotide sequence: TGTGCCAGCAGCTGGGGGCAGGGGTACACAGATACGCAGTATTTT.

This chain connects TRBV15 to TRBJ2-4, with a tentative D call TRBD2 (5 bases). V was trimmed by 0 bases and J by 9 bases, leaving 18 bases between them. CDR3 length: 16 residues. In germline, CDR1 is LNHNV, CDR2 YYDKDF (reference sequence). CDR3 sequence reads: CATSREGGGLGPIQYF. Written as DNA, the CDR3 is TGTGCCACCAGCAGAGAAGGCGGCGGGCTCGGTCCCATTCAGTACTTC.

This clonotype turned up a few times. This chain connects TRBV29-1 to TRBJ2-3; D remains unclear. V lost 8 bases, J lost 3 bases, and 15 bases lay in between. CDR1 SQVTM and CDR2 ANQGSEA come from the germline V gene. CDR3 length equals 13 residues. The CDR3 is CSLGKTSTDTQYF. As DNA, the CDR3 is TGCAGCCTTGGAAAGACCTCTACAGATACGCAGTATTTT.

This chain links TRBV6-2 or TRBV6-3 with TRBJ2-3; the match to TRBD2 covers 12 bases. Germline CDR1 and CDR2: MNHEY and SVGEGT. There are 16 residues in the CDR3. With V trimmed by 10 bases and J by 4 bases, 12 bases remained unmatched. CDR3: CATESGLAGTADTQYF. In DNA, the CDR3 is TGTGCCACCGAATCAGGACTAGCGGGGACGGCAGATACGCAGTATTTT.

This clonotype was seen at least ten times. The chain couples TRBV20-1 to TRBJ2-7, with 8 nucleotides matching TRBD2. CDR1 DFQATT and CDR2 SNEGSKA come from the germline V gene (reference sequence). The CDR3 extends over 14 amino acids. Trimming took 6 bases from V and 0 from J; bases not matched to a gene: 7. CDR3 amino acids: CSAHLAGGSYEQYF. The CDR3 DNA reads as TGCAGTGCGCATCTAGCGGGCGGCTCCTACGAGCAGTACTTC.

The V gene is TRBV6-1, the J gene TRBJ1-3, with D perhaps TRBD1 (6 bases). V shed 9 bases and J shed 0 bases, with 12 bases lying between them. Germline V lookup: CDR1 MNHNS, CDR2 SASEGT. The CDR3 spans 14 residues. CDR3 sequence reads: CASSGTRSGNTIYF. The CDR3 DNA follows: TGTGCCAGTTCCGGGACACGCTCTGGAAACACCATATATTTT.